This T cell receptor beta chain was captured in a study of shared clonotypes between healthy human individuals. Some clones are missing from TCRdb's copy, which holds only in-frame ones; the method was immunoSEQ multiplex PCR. The repertoire holds over a million clones, with about four fifths as singletons. All donors were healthy HIV-negative adults lacking recent acute infections or vaccinations. The CDR3 has 12 amino acids. Germline assignment: CDR1 MDHEN and CDR2 SYDVKM. J gave up 13 bases and V 5 bases, and 6 bases lay outside the gene matches. The V gene is TRBV28, the J gene TRBJ2-1; 9 positions match TRBD1. The specimen was memory CD4+ T cells from PBMCs. The sample's subset: CD45RA-negative fraction. This clonotype was sampled from a man aged 18 to 35 in good health. Some clones in this sample may be carry-over from other donors' samples. The CDR3 loop is CASSPPGQGQFF. The CDR3 DNA sequence: TGTGCCAGCAGTCCTCCGGGACAGGGACAGTTCTTC.